The present TCR beta chain was sequenced within a study of a mutant IDH1 vaccine in newly diagnosed glioma. The CDR3 is 17 residues long. CDR1 is SGHTA, CDR2 FQGNSA, per germline. The V gene end was trimmed by 1 base and the J gene end by 6 bases; junction bases not matched to a gene: 10. TCRdb's table, derived via immunoSEQ multiplex PCR, lists solely in-frame clones and lacks some. The repertoire holds roughly 60,000 clones, with 80% to 90% as singletons. For this clone: Its antigen remains unknown.

Time point given: week 23, last vaccination. Doses comprised 300 ug of mutant IDH1 20-mer peptide each, plus topical imiquimod. This TCR was recovered from a man aged 25 to 40 with glioma. V and J are TRBV7-2 and TRBJ2-1; 9 bases are shared with TRBD2. The sequencing used PBMCs, collected from a glioma patient whose treatment included an IDH1 peptide vaccine. CDR3 residues: CASSLGSAAGGFNEQFF. The CDR3 region has the DNA TGTGCCAGCAGCTTAGGGAGCGCGGCGGGGGGGTTCAATGAGCAGTTCTTC.